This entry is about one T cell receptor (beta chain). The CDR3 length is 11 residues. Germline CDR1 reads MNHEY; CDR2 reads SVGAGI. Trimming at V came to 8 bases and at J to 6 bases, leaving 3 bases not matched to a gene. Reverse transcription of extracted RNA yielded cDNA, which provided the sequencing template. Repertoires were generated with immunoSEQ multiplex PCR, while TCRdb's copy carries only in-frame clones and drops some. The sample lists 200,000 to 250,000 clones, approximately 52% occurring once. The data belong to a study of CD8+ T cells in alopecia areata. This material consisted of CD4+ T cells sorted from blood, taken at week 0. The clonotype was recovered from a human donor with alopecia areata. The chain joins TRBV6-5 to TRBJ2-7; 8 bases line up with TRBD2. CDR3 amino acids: CASWAGGEQYF. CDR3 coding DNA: TGTGCCAGCTGGGCGGGAGGCGAGCAGTACTTC.